The 28 T cell receptor beta chains below all came from one sample that was sequenced in a study of T-cell reconstitution after alpha-beta-depleted transplantation in children. Construction of the TCRbeta library involved unique molecular identifiers. From the PCR reads, TCRdb called clonotypes with MiXCR, one entry per CDR3 protein. Of about 980,000 distinct CDR3 sequences listed, 25% to 30% are singletons. The specimen was PBMCs, mostly from graft donor cells, collected 360 days after TCRalphabeta/CD19-depleted stem cell transplant. The origin of the receptors is a boy in the first two years of life who had a stem cell transplant for SCID, so the T cells may come from the graft donor.

The genes are TRBV7-3 and TRBJ2-3; no reliable D call. CDR1 is SGHTA and CDR2 is FQGTGA in the germline V gene. The CDR3 extends over 14 amino acids. V lost 4 bases to trimming and J lost 2 bases, with 10 bases between them. The CDR3 DNA follows: TGTGCCAGCAGCTCACATCCGTACACAGATACGCAGTATTTT. Residues: CASSSHPYTDTQYF.

V and J are TRBV20-1 and TRBJ2-7, with 9 bases identical to TRBD1. V trimming: 6 bases; J trimming: 3 bases; junction bases outside the gene matches: 3. Per the germline V gene, CDR1 is DFQATT and CDR2 is SNEGSKA (reference sequence). The CDR3 sequence is 12 residues long. CDR3 in amino acids: CSAMDRGYEQYF. The CDR3 nucleotides read TGCAGTGCAATGGACAGGGGCTACGAGCAGTACTTC.

There are a few counts of this clonotype. V and J are TRBV4-3 and TRBJ2-1; 11 nucleotides line up with TRBD2. The germline V gene encodes CDR1 LGHNA and CDR2 YSLEER. This CDR3 comprises 18 residues. With V trimmed by 4 bases and J by 5 bases, 13 bases remained unmatched. The CDR3 bases are TGCGCCAGCAGCCCCCTCTGGGCGGCTAGCGGGGGGCACAATGAGCAGTTCTTC. This sequence encodes CASSPLWAASGGHNEQFF.

In this sample, this clonotype turned up a few times. The chain links TRBV9 to TRBJ1-1; a weak D match, TRBD1 (5 bases). The CDR3 extends over 17 amino acids. Per the germline V gene, CDR1 is SGDLS and CDR2 is YYNGEE. V lost 4 bases, J lost 1 base, and 20 bases lay in between. CDR3 protein: CASSRAGTRGGNTEAFF. The CDR3 coding sequence is TGTGCCAGCAGCAGAGCCGGGACCCGGGGAGGGAACACTGAAGCTTTCTTT. The full variable domain, its missing parts supplied by reference TRBV9 and TRBJ1-1, is DSGVTQTPKHLITATGQRVTLRCSPRSGDLSVYWYQQSLDQGLQFLIQYYNGEERAKGNILERFSAQQFPDLHSELNLSSLELGDSALYFCASSRAGTRGGNTEAFFGQGTRLTVV.

The rearrangement joins TRBV6-5 to TRBJ2-2; a possible D gene is TRBD2 (7 bases). CDR3 length equals 19 residues. Trimming stripped 0 bases from V and 4 bases from J, with 21 bases between. Germline V gene data show CDR1 as MNHEY and CDR2 as SVGAGI. CDR3 amino acids: CASSYSGGGGPVGTGELFF. In DNA form, the CDR3 reads TGTGCCAGCAGTTACTCGGGGGGCGGGGGCCCCGTTGGCACCGGGGAGCTGTTTTTT.

The rearrangement links TRBV29-1 to TRBJ2-2, with D unclear. In germline, CDR1 is SQVTM, CDR2 ANQGSEA. CDR3 size: 11 residues. V lost 5 bases to trimming and J lost 3 bases, with 4 bases between them. CDR3 DNA: TGCAGCGTTAGACACACCGGGGAGCTGTTTTTT. It translates to CSVRHTGELFF.

This clonotype was counted only a few times. This rearrangement joins TRBV15 to TRBJ2-7; TRBD1 aligns across 7 bases. The CDR3 covers 15 residues. Germline V gene lookup returns CDR1 LNHNV and CDR2 YYDKDF (reference sequence). Losses at the gene ends were 1 base for V and 4 bases for J; bases not matched to a gene: 7. The CDR3: CATSRGTGVGYEQYF. DNA for the CDR3: TGTGCCACCAGCAGAGGCACAGGGGTGGGGTACGAGCAGTACTTC.

The rearrangement uses TRBV20-1 and TRBJ2-7; no clear D gene. This CDR3 region has 13 residues. Germline loops: CDR1 DFQATT, CDR2 SNEGSKA (reference sequence). Trimming took 0 bases from V and 3 from J, leaving 9 bases between them. The CDR3 nucleotides are TGCAGTGCTAGAGAGGACCTAATCTACGAGCAGTACTTC. The encoded protein is CSAREDLIYEQYF.

This chain joins TRBV6-5 and TRBJ2-2; D perhaps matches TRBD1 (5 bases). Germline CDR1 and CDR2: MNHEY and SVGAGI. There are 14 residues in the CDR3. Trimming pared 2 bases from V and 6 bases from J, leaving 10 bases between. The CDR3 protein is CASSYVQGSGELFF. The CDR3 bases are TGTGCCAGCAGTTACGTTCAGGGTTCCGGGGAGCTGTTTTTT.

The sample holds a few counts of this clonotype. The chain employs TRBV6-2 or TRBV6-3 and TRBJ1-1; D ambiguous. V lost 6 bases to trimming and J lost 1 base, with 9 bases between them. Germline V CDR1 and CDR2: MNHEY, SVGEGT. CDR3 length: 13 amino acids. Here the CDR3 reads CASRQGPNTEAFF. The CDR3 nucleotides read TGTGCCAGCAGACAAGGGCCGAACACTGAAGCTTTCTTT.

The chain joins TRBV6-5 to TRBJ2-5, with TRBD2 matching over 9 bases. The CDR3 sequence is 16 residues long. With V trimmed by 0 bases and J by 4 bases, 6 bases remained unmatched. Germline V gene sequence: CDR1 MNHEY, CDR2 SVGAGI. The CDR3 coding sequence is TGTGCCAGCAGTTACTCGGGGACTAGCAACGCAGAGACCCAGTACTTC. Translation gives CASSYSGTSNAETQYF.

This clonotype was detected a few times. The V and J genes are TRBV9 and TRBJ2-3, with a weak D call TRBD2 (5 bases). Trimming cost V 7 bases and J 0 bases, with 21 bases left between them. Germline lookup yields CDR1 SGDLS and CDR2 YYNGEE. The CDR3 is made up of 17 amino acids. CDR3 sequence (DNA): TGTGCCAGCGGTCACGGAGTAGCCGGGATAAGCACAGATACGCAGTATTTT. Protein product: CASGHGVAGISTDTQYF. Full variable domain (remainder filled in from reference TRBV9 and TRBJ2-3): DSGVTQTPKHLITATGQRVTLRCSPRSGDLSVYWYQQSLDQGLQFLIQYYNGEERAKGNILERFSAQQFPDLHSELNLSSLELGDSALYFCASGHGVAGISTDTQYFGPGTRLTVL.

This clonotype appeared once. The chain links TRBV3-1 to TRBJ2-5, with TRBD2 as a possible D gene (6 bases). This CDR3 has 15 amino acids. Deletions cut 1 base from V and 4 bases from J, with 13 bases between. The germline V gene has CDR1 LGHDT and CDR2 YNNKEL (reference sequence). CDR3: CASSQALAMGETQYF. CDR3 in DNA: TGTGCCAGCAGCCAAGCACTAGCTATGGGAGAGACCCAGTACTTC.

V is TRBV12-3 or TRBV12-4 and J is TRBJ2-7; D gene ambiguous. The CDR3 runs 12 residues. Trimming shortened V by 3 bases and J by 7 bases, and 10 bases separated the two germline ends. CDR3 nucleotide sequence: TGTGCCAGCAGTTTCGTTTCCATGGAGCAGTACTTC. Protein product: CASSFVSMEQYF.

This clonotype was recorded many times. A read error may produce the germline difference seen at one junction end. This chain connects TRBV29-1 to TRBJ2-7; D is perhaps TRBD1 (6 bases). This CDR3 is 15 amino acids long. Germline loops: CDR1 SQVTM, CDR2 ANQGSEA. CDR3 DNA sequence: TGCAGCGTTGAAAGGGCGACAGGACCCTCCCACGAGCAGTACTTC. As protein: CSVERATGPSHEQYF.

The CDR3 is CSATGRGSSPLHF. The CDR3 nucleotides read TGCAGTGCTACGGGCAGGGGGTCTTCACCCCTCCACTTT. The genes are TRBV20-1 and TRBJ1-6; 7 bases fit TRBD1. Per the germline V gene, CDR1 is DFQATT and CDR2 is SNEGSKA (reference sequence). CDR3 size: 13 residues. Germline trimming cut 4 bases from V and 9 bases from J; bases unmatched to any gene: 6.

This clonotype was seen only a few times. V is TRBV2 and J is TRBJ2-5, with 7 bases fitting TRBD1. V lost 6 bases to trimming and J lost 4 bases; unmatched junction nucleotides: 2. CDR3 length: 12 amino acids. Germline V gene sequence: CDR1 SNHLY, CDR2 FYNNEI. CDR3 sequence reads: CASRQGRETQYF. The CDR3, as DNA: TGTGCCAGCAGACAGGGGAGAGAGACCCAGTACTTC.

The chain combines TRBV20-1 with TRBJ2-7; D is possibly TRBD1 (6 bases). The CDR3 has 15 residues. V lost 3 bases and J 6 bases, leaving 21 bases between the germline ends. The germline gives CDR1 DFQATT, CDR2 SNEGSKA (reference sequence). The CDR3 sequence is CSARPVQGLTVEQYF. CDR3 DNA: TGCAGTGCTAGGCCGGTCCAGGGGCTAACGGTCGAGCAGTACTTC.

The chain recombines TRBV6-5 with TRBJ1-1; D gene uncertain. Germline CDR1 and CDR2: MNHEY and SVGAGI. This CDR3 contains 14 residues. V lost 4 bases to trimming and J lost 3 bases, with 12 bases between them. The CDR3: CASSFGRQYTEAFF. The CDR3, as DNA: TGTGCCAGCAGTTTTGGACGGCAATACACTGAAGCTTTCTTT.

The rearrangement joins TRBV25-1 to TRBJ2-6; TRBD2 aligns across 7 bases. Trimming took 1 base from V and 2 from J; bases not matched to a gene: 2. The CDR3 loop spans 16 amino acids. Germline CDR1 reads MGHDK; CDR2 reads SYGVNS. The CDR3 DNA is TGTGCCAGCAGTGAATGGGGAGGGCCTGGGGCCAACGTCCTGACTTTC. Amino acids: CASSEWGGPGANVLTF.

The CDR3 reads CASHADPNTGELFF. The CDR3 DNA sequence: TGCGCCAGCCACGCAGACCCGAACACCGGGGAGCTGTTTTTT. The chain links TRBV5-1 to TRBJ2-2; no clear D gene. Trimming removed 7 bases at V and 0 bases at J, with 10 bases between. The CDR3 is 14 amino acids. Per germline, CDR1 SGHRS and CDR2 YFSETQ.

The chain uses TRBV13 and TRBJ2-3; D may correspond to TRBD1 or TRBD2 (6 bases each). CDR1 PRHDT and CDR2 FYEKMQ come from the germline V gene (reference sequence). This CDR3 region has 12 residues. Trimming left V 8 bases short and J 2 bases short, with 8 bases between. In DNA form, the CDR3 reads TGTGCCAGCGGGGGGCCCACAGATACGCAGTATTTT. As protein: CASGGPTDTQYF.

The chain employs TRBV12-3 or TRBV12-4 and TRBJ2-5; TRBD1 agrees at 8 bases. The CDR3 extends over 15 amino acids. The V and J ends lost 1 base and 2 bases, in that order; junction bases with no gene match: 3. The CDR3 reads CASSLGDRRQETQYF. The CDR3 nucleotides are TGTGCCAGCAGTTTAGGGGACAGGAGGCAAGAGACCCAGTACTTC.

The chain couples TRBV28 to TRBJ2-1; 8 bases line up with TRBD2. V lost 6 bases and J lost 8; bases outside the gene matches: 12. In germline, CDR1 is MDHEN, CDR2 SYDVKM. The CDR3 contains 15 residues. The DNA of the CDR3 is TGTGCCAGCAGCCCCTCTCGGGGGGGCTTAGATGAGCAGTTCTTC. Protein sequence: CASSPSRGGLDEQFF.

The sample holds a few counts of this clonotype. The chain links TRBV12-3 or TRBV12-4 to TRBJ2-5, with 10 bases that match TRBD1. This CDR3 spans 13 amino acids. Unmatched junction bases numbered 1, after V lost 4 bases and J lost 5 bases. CDR3 sequence: CASSWDRGETQYF. CDR3 DNA sequence: TGTGCCAGCAGTTGGGACAGGGGTGAGACCCAGTACTTC.

This clonotype turned up a few times. The J gene is TRBJ2-1, the V gene TRBV27; 9 bases are a match to TRBD2. J was trimmed by 9 bases and V by 5 bases; bases with no gene match: 17. Looked up from germline, CDR1 is MNHEY and CDR2 is SMNVEV (reference sequence). The CDR3 is 17 residues long. The CDR3, as DNA: TGTGCCAGCAGTCTCCAGGTCCCTAGCGGGGTAGAGGGTGAGCAGTTCTTC. This codes for CASSLQVPSGVEGEQFF.

This clonotype was seen a handful of times. This sequence joins TRBV12-3 or TRBV12-4 and TRBJ1-1, with a tentative D call TRBD1 (6 bases). This CDR3 region has 15 residues. V was cut by 6 bases and J by 2 bases, with 16 bases left in between. DNA for the CDR3: TGTGCCAGCAGATACCATAGGACAGTCAACACTGAAGCTTTCTTT. Protein: CASRYHRTVNTEAFF.

This chain links TRBV12-3 or TRBV12-4 with TRBJ1-1; D perhaps matches TRBD1 (5 bases). The CDR3 spans 11 residues. V gave up 8 bases and J gave up 9 bases, with 13 bases separating them. The CDR3 nucleotides are TGTGCCAGCGGGGCACTAACCCAAGCTTTCTTT. Protein sequence: CASGALTQAFF.